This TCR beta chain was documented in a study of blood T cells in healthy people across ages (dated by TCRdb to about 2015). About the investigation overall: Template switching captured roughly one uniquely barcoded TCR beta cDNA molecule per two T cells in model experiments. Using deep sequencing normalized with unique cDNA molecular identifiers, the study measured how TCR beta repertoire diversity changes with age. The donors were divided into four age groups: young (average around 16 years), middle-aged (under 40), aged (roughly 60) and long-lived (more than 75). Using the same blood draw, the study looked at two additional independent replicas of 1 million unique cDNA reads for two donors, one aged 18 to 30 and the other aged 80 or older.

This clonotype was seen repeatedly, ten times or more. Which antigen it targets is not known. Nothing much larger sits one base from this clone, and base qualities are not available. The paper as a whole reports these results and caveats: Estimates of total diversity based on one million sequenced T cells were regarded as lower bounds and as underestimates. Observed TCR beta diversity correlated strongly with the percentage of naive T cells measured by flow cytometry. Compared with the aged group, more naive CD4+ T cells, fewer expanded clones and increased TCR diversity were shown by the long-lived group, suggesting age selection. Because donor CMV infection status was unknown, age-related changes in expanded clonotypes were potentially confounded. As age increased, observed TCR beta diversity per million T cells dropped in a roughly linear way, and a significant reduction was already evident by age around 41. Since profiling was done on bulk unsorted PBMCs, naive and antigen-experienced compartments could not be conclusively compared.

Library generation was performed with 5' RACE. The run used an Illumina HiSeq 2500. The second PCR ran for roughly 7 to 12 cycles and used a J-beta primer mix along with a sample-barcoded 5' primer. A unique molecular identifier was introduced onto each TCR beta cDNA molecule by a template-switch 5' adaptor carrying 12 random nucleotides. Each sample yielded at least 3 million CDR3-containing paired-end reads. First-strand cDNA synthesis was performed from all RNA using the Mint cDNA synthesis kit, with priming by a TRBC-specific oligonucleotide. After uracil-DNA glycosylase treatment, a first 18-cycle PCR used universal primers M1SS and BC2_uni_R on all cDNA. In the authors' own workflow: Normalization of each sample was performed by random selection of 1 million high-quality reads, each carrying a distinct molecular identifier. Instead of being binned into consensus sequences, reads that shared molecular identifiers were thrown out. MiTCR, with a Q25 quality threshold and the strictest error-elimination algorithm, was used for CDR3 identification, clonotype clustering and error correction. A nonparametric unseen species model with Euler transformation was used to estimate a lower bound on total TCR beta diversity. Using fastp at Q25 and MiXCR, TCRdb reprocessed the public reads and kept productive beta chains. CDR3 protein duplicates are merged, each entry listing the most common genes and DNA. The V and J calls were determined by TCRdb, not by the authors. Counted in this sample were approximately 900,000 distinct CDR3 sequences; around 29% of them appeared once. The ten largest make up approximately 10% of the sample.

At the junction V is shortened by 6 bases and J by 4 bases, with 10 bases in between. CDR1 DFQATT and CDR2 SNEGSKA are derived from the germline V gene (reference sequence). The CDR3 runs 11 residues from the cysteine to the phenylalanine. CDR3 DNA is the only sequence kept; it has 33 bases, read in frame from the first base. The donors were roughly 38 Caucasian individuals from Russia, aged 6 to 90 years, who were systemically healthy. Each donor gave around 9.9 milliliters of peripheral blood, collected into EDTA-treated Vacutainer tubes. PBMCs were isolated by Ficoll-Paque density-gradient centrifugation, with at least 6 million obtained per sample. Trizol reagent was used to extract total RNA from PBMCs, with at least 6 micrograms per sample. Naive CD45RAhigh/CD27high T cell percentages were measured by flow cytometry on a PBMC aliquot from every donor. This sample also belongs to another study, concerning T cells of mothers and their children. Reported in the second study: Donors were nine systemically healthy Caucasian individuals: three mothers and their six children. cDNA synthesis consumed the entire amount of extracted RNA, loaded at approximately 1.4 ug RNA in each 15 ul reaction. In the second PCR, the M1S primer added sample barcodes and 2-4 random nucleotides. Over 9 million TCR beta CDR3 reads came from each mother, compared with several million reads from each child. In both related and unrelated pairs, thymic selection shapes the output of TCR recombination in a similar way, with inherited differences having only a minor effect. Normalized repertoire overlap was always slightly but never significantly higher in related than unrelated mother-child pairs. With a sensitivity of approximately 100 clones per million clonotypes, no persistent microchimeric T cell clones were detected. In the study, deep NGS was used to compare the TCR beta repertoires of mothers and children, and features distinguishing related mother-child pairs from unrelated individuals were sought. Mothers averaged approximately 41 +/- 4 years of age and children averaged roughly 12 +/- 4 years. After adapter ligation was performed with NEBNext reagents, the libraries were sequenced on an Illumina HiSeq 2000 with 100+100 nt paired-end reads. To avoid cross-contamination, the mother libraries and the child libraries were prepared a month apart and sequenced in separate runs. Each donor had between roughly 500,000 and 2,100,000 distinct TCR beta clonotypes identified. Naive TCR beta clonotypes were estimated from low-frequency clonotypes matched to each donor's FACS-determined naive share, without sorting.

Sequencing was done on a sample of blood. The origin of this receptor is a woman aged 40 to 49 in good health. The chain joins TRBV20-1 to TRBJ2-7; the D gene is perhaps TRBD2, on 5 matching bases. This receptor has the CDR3 CSAIRGYEQYF. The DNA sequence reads TGCAGTGCCATTCGGGGATACGAGCAGTACTTC.